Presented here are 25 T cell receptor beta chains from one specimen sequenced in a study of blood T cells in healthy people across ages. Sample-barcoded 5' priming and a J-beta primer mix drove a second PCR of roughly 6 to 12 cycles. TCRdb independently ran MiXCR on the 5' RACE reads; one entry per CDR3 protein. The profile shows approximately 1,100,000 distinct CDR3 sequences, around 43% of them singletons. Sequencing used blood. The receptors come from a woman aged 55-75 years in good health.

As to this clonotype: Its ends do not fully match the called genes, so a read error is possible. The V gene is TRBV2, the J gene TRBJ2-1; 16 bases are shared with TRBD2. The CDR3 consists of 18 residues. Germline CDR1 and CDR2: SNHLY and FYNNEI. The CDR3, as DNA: TGTGCCAGCAGTGCCCCCGGGACTAGCGGGGGGGCCTATAATGAGCAGTTCTTC. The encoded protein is CASSAPGTSGGAYNEQFF.

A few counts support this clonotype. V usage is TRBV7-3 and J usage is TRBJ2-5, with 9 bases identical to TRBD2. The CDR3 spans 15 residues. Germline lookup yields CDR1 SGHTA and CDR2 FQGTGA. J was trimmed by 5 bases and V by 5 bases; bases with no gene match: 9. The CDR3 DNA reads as TGTGCCAGCAGCCGGGCGGGAGGGCCTTCGGAGACCCAGTACTTC. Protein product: CASSRAGGPSETQYF.

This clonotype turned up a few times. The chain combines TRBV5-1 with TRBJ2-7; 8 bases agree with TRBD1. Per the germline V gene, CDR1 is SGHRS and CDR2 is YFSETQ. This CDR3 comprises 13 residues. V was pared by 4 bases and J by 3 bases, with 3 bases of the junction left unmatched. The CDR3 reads CASSRTGYYEQYF. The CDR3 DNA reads TGCGCCAGCAGCCGGACAGGGTACTACGAGCAGTACTTC.

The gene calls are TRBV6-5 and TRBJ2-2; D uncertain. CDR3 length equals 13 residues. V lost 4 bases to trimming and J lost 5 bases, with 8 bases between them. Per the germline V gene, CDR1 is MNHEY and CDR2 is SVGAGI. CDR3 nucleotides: TGTGCCAGCAGTTCCGTCATTACCGGGGAGCTGTTTTTT. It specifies CASSSVITGELFF.

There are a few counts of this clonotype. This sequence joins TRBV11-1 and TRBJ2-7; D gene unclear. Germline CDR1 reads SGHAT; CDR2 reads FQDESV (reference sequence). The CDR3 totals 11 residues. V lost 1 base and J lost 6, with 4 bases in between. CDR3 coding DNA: TGTGCCAGCAGCTTAGACTTCGAGCAGTACTTC. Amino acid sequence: CASSLDFEQYF.

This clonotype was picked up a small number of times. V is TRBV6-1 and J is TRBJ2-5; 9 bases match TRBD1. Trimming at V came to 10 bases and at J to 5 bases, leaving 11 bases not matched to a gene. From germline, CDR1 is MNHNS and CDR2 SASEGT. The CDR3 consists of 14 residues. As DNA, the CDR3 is TGTGCCATAAAGGGGGACAGGGCGAGGGAGACCCAGTACTTC. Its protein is CAIKGDRARETQYF.

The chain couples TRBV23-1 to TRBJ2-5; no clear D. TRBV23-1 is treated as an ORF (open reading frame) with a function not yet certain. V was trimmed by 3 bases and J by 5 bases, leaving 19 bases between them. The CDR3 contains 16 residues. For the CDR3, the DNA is TGCGCCAGCAGTCACCAAACAGTCCCTCAACCGGAGACCCAGTACTTC. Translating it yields CASSHQTVPQPETQYF.

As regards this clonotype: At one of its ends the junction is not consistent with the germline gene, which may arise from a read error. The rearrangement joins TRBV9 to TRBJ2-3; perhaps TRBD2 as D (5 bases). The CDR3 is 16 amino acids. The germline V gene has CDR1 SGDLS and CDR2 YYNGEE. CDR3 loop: CAGSVEGAAYTDTQYF. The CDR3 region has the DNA TGTGCCGGCAGCGTAGAGGGAGCAGCCTACACAGATACGCAGTATTTT.

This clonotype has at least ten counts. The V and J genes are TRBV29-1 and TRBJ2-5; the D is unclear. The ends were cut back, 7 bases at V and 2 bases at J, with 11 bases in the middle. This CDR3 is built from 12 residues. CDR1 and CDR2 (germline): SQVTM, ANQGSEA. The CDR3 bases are TGCAGCGGCCGCAGTGGGCAAGAGACCCAGTACTTC. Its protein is CSGRSGQETQYF.

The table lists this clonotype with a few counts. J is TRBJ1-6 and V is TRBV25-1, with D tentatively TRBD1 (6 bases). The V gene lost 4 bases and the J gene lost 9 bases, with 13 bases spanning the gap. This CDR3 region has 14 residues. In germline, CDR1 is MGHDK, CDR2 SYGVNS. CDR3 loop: CASSGSGGGSPLHF. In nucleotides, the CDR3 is TGTGCCAGCAGTGGTTCCGGGGGCGGTTCACCCCTCCACTTT.

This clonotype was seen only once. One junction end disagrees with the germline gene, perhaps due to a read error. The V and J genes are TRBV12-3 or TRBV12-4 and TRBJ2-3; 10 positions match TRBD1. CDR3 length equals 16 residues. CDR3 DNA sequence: TGTGCCAGCAGAGACCGGGACAGGGGCCGCACAGATGCGCAGTATTTT. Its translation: CASRDRDRGRTDAQYF.

Written as DNA, the CDR3 is TGCAGCGTTGAAGGTCACTCGTTGAGCTCCTACAATGAGCAGTTCTTC. Amino acid sequence: CSVEGHSLSSYNEQFF. This sequence joins TRBV29-1 and TRBJ2-1, with D hard to call. This CDR3 has 16 amino acids. Germline CDR1 and CDR2: SQVTM and ANQGSEA. Between the trimmed V and J ends, which lost 1 base and 0 bases, there was a span of 13 bases.

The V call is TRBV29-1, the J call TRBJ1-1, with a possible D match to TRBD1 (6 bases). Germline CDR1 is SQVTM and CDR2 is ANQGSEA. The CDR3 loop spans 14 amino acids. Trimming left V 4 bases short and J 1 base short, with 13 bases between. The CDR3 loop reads CSVGPGTRNTEAFF. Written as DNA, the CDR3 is TGCAGCGTTGGTCCGGGGACAAGGAACACTGAAGCTTTCTTT.

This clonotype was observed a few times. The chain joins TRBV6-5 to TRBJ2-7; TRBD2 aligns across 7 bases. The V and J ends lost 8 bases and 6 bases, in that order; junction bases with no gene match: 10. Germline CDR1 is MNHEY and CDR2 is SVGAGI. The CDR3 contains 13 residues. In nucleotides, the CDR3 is TGTGCCAGCCTTGGGGGGAGGGGACTCGAGCAGTACTTC. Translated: CASLGGRGLEQYF.

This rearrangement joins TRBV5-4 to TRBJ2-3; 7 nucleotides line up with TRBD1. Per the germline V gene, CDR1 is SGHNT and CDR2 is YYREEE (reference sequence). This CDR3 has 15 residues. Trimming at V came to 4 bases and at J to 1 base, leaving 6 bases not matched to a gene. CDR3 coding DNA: TGTGCCAGCAGCACGGGGACAGTAGGCACAGATACGCAGTATTTT. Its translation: CASSTGTVGTDTQYF.

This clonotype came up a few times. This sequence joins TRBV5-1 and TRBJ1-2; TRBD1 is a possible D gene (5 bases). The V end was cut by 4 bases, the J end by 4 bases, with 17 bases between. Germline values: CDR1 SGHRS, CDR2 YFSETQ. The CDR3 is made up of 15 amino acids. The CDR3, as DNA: TGCGCCAGCAGCCCAAGGGACGGAGGGATCTATGGCTACACCTTC. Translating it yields CASSPRDGGIYGYTF.

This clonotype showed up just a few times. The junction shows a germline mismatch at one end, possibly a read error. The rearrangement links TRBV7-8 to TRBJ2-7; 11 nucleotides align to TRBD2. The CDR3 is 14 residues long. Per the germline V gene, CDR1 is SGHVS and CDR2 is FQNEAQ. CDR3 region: CASSIAGGVYEQYF. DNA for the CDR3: TGTGCCAGCAGCATAGCGGGAGGGGTATACGAGCAGTACTTC.

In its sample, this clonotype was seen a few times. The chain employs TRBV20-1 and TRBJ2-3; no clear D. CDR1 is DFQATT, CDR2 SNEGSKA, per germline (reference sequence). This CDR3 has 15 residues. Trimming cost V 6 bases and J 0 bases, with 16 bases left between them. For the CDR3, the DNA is TGCAGTGCGCCAGACACCTACACTAGCACAGATACGCAGTATTTT. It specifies CSAPDTYTSTDTQYF.

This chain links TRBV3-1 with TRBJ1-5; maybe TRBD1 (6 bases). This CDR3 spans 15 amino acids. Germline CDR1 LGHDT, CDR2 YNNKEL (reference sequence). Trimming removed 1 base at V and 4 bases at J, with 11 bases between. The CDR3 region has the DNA TGTGCCAGCAGCCAAGGGAGGGGGGGAAATCAGCCCCAGCATTTT. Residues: CASSQGRGGNQPQHF.

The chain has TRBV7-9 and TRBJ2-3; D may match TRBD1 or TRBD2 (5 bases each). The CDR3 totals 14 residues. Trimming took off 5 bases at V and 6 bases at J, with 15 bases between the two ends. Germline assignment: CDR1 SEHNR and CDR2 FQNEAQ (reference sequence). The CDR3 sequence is CASSGAGTLDTQYF. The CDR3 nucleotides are TGTGCCAGCAGCGGGGCGGGCACTTTGGATACGCAGTATTTT. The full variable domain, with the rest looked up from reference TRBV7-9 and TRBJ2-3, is DTGVSQNPRHKITKRGQNVTFRCDPISEHNRLYWYRQTLGQGPEFLTYFQNEAQLEKSRLLSDRFSAERPKGSFSTLEIQRTEQGDSAMYLCASSGAGTLDTQYFGPGTRLTVL.

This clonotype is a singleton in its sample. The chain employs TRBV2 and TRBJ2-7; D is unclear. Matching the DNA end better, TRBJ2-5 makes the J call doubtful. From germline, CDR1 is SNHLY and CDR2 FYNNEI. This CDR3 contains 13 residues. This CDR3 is CASKRAVAETQYF. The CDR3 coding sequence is TGTGCCAGCAAACGCGCGGTTGCTGAGACCCAGTACTTC.

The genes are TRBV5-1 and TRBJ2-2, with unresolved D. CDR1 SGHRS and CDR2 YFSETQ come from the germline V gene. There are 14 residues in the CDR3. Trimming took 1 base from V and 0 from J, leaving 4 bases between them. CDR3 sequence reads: CASSLNANTGELFF. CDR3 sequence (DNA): TGCGCCAGCAGCTTGAACGCGAACACCGGGGAGCTGTTTTTT.

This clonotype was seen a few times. The CDR3, as DNA: TGTGCCACCAGTGATAGCGGGACCGAGGTCTACGAGCAGTACTTC. Translating gives CATSDSGTEVYEQYF. This sequence joins TRBV24-1 and TRBJ2-7, with TRBD2 matching over 7 bases. The CDR3 is made up of 15 amino acids. V lost 3 bases, J lost 3 bases, and 7 bases stayed unmatched. Germline assignment: CDR1 KGHDR and CDR2 SFDVKD.

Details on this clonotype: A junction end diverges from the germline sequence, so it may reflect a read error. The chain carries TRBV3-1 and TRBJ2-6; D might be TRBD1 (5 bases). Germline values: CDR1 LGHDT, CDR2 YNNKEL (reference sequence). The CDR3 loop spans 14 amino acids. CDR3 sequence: CASSPSSGASVLTF. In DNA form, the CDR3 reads TGTGCCAGCAGCCCGTCCTCTGGGGCCAGCGTCCTGACTTTC.

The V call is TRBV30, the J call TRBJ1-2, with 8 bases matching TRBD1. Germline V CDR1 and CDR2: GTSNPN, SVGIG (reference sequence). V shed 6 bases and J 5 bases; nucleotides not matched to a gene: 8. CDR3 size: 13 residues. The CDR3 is CACSTGDPYGYTF. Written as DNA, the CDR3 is TGTGCCTGTTCGACAGGGGACCCGTATGGCTACACCTTC.